One and the same sample provided the 10 T cell receptor beta chains below, sequenced in a study of T cells after yellow fever vaccination. Each CDR3 protein gets one entry after TCRdb re-called the 5' RACE reads with MiXCR. Of about 340,000 distinct CDR3 sequences in the sample, around 13% were seen once. The starting material was CD4+ T cells sorted from PBMCs, obtained 15 days after the yellow fever booster vaccination. These receptors were obtained from a man between 18 and 35 years old who received the YFV17D yellow fever vaccine.

J is TRBJ2-5 and V is TRBV30; a possible D gene is TRBD1 (5 bases). This CDR3 has 17 residues. V was shortened by 0 bases and J by 2 bases, with 19 bases between the two germline ends. Per germline, CDR1 GTSNPN and CDR2 SVGIG (reference sequence). Written as DNA, the CDR3 is TGTGCCTGGAGTGTCTTGCGAGGTGGGGCGCGTCAAGAGACCCAGTACTTC. Translation: CAWSVLRGGARQETQYF.

This clonotype was observed many times. The J gene is TRBJ1-5, the V gene TRBV5-1, with 8 bases fitting TRBD1. Germline CDR1 SGHRS, CDR2 YFSETQ. The ends lost 4 bases at V and 7 bases at J; junction bases unmatched: 7. The CDR3 has 14 amino acids. The CDR3 coding sequence is TGCGCCAGCAGCGCAGGGGGCGCGTCACAGCCCCAGCATTTT. This translates into CASSAGGASQPQHF.

This clonotype was found many times. The chain uses TRBV7-2 and TRBJ2-3, with 12 nucleotides matching TRBD2. CDR1 is SGHTA and CDR2 is FQGNSA in the germline V gene. J lost 4 bases, V lost 5 bases, and 7 bases had no gene match. The CDR3 covers 16 residues. As DNA, the CDR3 is TGTGCCAGCAGCCGGACCTCTAGCGGGGGGGCAGATACGCAGTATTTT. It specifies CASSRTSSGGADTQYF.

This clonotype occurred many times. The chain uses TRBV4-1 and TRBJ2-7; TRBD2 matches 12 bases. The CDR3 extends over 17 amino acids. Germline V CDR1 and CDR2: MGHRA, YSYEKL. V lost 0 bases, J lost 6 bases, and 9 bases stayed unmatched. CDR3 amino acids: CASSQDSASGGATEQYF. The CDR3 coding sequence is TGCGCCAGCAGCCAAGATTCGGCTAGCGGGGGGGCAACCGAGCAGTACTTC.

This clonotype was picked up a small number of times. This chain links TRBV7-9 with TRBJ1-2; D is uncertain. This CDR3 comprises 13 residues. Germline assignment: CDR1 SEHNR and CDR2 FQNEAQ (reference sequence). V lost 0 bases and J lost 8, with 10 bases in between. The CDR3: CASSLAGRGGYTF. The CDR3 DNA reads TGTGCCAGCAGCTTAGCAGGGAGAGGCGGCTACACCTTC.

V is TRBV5-6 and J is TRBJ2-1; 9 bases match TRBD1. The J segment lost 2 bases and the V segment lost 2 bases, leaving 8 bases of the junction unmatched. The CDR3 spans 17 residues. Germline lookup yields CDR1 SGHDT and CDR2 YYEEEE. The CDR3 here is CASSLPQGAIAYNEQFF. The CDR3, as DNA: TGTGCCAGCAGCTTACCACAGGGGGCTATAGCCTACAATGAGCAGTTCTTC. The whole variable domain, filled in from reference TRBV5-6 and TRBJ2-1, reads DAGVTQSPTHLIKTRGQQVTLRCSPKSGHDTVSWYQQALGQGPQFIFQYYEEEERQRGNFPDRFSGHQFPNYSSELNVNALLLGDSALYLCASSLPQGAIAYNEQFFGPGTRLTVL.

This rearrangement joins TRBV5-1 to TRBJ1-1, with a weak D call TRBD1 (5 bases). The CDR3 spans 13 residues. V lost 2 bases and J lost 7, with 12 bases in between. Germline CDR1 and CDR2: SGHRS and YFSETQ. For the CDR3, the DNA is TGCGCCAGCAGCTTTATAGAAGACAGTGAAGCTTTCTTT. Residues: CASSFIEDSEAFF. Variable domain in full (rest from reference TRBV5-1 and TRBJ1-1): KAGVTQTPRYLIKTRGQQVTLSCSPISGHRSVSWYQQTPGQGLQFLFEYFSETQRNKGNFPGRFSGRQFSNSRSEMNVSTLELGDSALYLCASSFIEDSEAFFGQGTRLTVV.

This clonotype came up a few times. The J gene is TRBJ1-5, the V gene TRBV7-8; D not certain. CDR3 length: 11 residues. Between the trimmed V and J ends, which lost 8 bases and 3 bases, there was a span of 5 bases. Germline assignment: CDR1 SGHVS and CDR2 FQNEAQ. The CDR3 DNA is TGTGCCAGCGGAAACAATCAGCCCCAGCATTTT. Its translation: CASGNNQPQHF.

This clonotype was seen a handful of times. The chain uses TRBV2 and TRBJ1-1, with a weak D call TRBD1 (5 bases). The CDR3 is made up of 13 amino acids. Germline CDR1 SNHLY, CDR2 FYNNEI. Trimming stripped 8 bases from V and 3 bases from J, with 13 bases between. The chain's CDR3 is CASPKWGDTEAFF. The CDR3 region has the DNA TGTGCCAGCCCAAAGTGGGGGGACACTGAAGCTTTCTTT. Full variable domain (rest looked up from reference TRBV2 and TRBJ1-1): EPEVTQTPSHQVTQMGQEVILRCVPISNHLYFYWYRQILGQKVEFLVSFYNNEISEKSEIFDDQFSVERPDGSNFTLKIRSTKLEDSAMYFCASPKWGDTEAFFGQGTRLTVV.

In its sample, this clonotype was seen a few times. The chain is built from TRBV7-2 and TRBJ2-1, with TRBD2 matching over 13 bases. V was pared by 1 base and J by 6 bases, with 6 bases of the junction left unmatched. Germline CDR1 and CDR2: SGHTA and FQGNSA. The CDR3 loop spans 17 amino acids. The CDR3 protein is CASSLVTSGGETNEQFF. CDR3 DNA sequence: TGTGCCAGCAGCTTAGTTACTAGCGGGGGGGAGACCAATGAGCAGTTCTTC.